This TCR beta chain was identified in a study of CD8 T cells in Susac syndrome. About the study: There were Susac syndrome patients who were therapy-naive at blood draw, others on corticosteroids, and others on intravenous immunoglobulin alone. Findings of the study overall: As acknowledged by the study, its TCR sequencing and HLA analysis included a relatively small number of individuals. There was no clonal expansion in the CD4+ T cell repertoires of Susac syndrome.

Trimming stripped 6 bases from V and 4 bases from J, with 6 bases between. CDR1 is SGHAT, CDR2 FQDESV, per germline (reference sequence). The CDR3 consists of 11 residues. Random hexamers were used to reverse transcribe an amount of about 0.45 to 1 ug RNA. The authors amplified TCR beta CDR3 across 54 Vbeta and 13 Jbeta using immunoSEQ multiplex PCR. TCRdb re-called the immunoSEQ multiplex PCR reads with MiXCR, one entry per CDR3 protein. The profile shows more than 110,000 distinct CDR3 sequences, over 90% of them singletons. Regarding this clonotype: Its antigen is currently unknown.

The source is a human donor with Susac syndrome. This sequence joins TRBV11-1 and TRBJ1-1; D not resolved. The sample taken for sequencing was CD4+ T cells from PBMCs. The CDR3 DNA is TGTGCCAGCAGTCCTGCCACTGAAGCTTTCTTT. Its translation: CASSPATEAFF.